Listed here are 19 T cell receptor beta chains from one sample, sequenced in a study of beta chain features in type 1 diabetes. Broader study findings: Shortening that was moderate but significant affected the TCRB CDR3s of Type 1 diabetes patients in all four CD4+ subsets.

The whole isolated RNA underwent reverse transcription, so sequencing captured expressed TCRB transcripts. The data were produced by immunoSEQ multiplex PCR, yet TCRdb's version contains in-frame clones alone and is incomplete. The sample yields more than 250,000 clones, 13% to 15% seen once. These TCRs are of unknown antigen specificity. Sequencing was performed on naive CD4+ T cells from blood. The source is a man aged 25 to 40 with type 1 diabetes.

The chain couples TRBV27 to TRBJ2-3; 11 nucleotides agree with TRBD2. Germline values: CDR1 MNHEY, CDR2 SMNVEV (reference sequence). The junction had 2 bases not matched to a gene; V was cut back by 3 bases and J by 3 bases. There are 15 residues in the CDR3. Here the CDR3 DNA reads TGTGCCAGCAGTTTGGGACTAGCGGTAACAGATACGCAGTATTTT. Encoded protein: CASSLGLAVTDTQYF.

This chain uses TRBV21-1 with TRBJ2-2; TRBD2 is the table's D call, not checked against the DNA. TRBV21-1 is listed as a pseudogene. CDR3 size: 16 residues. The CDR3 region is CASSGRTSGRTGELFF. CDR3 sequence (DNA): TGTGCCAGCAGCGGCCGGACTAGCGGGAGAACCGGGGAGCTGTTTTTT.

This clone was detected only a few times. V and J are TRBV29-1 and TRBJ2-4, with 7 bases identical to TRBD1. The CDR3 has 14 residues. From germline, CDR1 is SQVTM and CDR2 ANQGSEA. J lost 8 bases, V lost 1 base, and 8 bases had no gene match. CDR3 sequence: CSVEVGAQGDIQYF. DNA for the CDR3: TGCAGCGTTGAAGTCGGGGCCCAGGGGGACATTCAGTACTTC.

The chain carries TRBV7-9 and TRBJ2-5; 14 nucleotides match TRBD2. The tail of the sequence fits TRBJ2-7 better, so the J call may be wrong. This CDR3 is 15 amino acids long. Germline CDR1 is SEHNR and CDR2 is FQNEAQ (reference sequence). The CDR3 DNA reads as TGTGCCAGCATTCCCGGGACTAGCGGGAGCTACGAGCAGTACTTC. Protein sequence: CASIPGTSGSYEQYF.

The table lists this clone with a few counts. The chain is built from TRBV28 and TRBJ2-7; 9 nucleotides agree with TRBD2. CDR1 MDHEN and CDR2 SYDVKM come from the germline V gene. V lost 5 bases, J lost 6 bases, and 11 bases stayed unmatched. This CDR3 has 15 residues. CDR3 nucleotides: TGTGCCAGCAGTGGCGTTAGCGGGAGTTTAACCGAGCAGTACTTC. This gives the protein CASSGVSGSLTEQYF. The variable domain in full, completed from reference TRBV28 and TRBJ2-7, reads DVKVTQSSRYLVKRTGEKVFLECVQDMDHENMFWYRQDPGLGLRLIYFSYDVKMKEKGDIPEGYSVSREKKERFSLILESASTNQTSMYLCASSGVSGSLTEQYFGPGTRLTVT.

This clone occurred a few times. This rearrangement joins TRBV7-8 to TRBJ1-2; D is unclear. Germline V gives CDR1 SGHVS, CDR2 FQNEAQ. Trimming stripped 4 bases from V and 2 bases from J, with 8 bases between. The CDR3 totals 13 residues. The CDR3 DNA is TGTGCCAGCAGCTCCGGTGCGAACTATGGCTACACCTTC. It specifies CASSSGANYGYTF.

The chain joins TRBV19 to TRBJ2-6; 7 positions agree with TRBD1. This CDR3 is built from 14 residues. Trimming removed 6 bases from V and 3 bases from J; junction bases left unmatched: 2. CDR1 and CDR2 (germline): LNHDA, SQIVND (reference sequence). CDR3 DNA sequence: TGTGCCAGTAGCACAGGGGTTGGGGCCAACGTCCTGACTTTC. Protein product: CASSTGVGANVLTF.

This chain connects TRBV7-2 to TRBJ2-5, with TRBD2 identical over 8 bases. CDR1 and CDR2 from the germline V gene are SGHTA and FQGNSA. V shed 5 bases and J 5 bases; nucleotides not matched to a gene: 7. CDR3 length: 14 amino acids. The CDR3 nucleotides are TGTGCCAGCAGCGCTAGCGGGCAGAGGGAGACCCAGTACTTC. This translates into CASSASGQRETQYF.

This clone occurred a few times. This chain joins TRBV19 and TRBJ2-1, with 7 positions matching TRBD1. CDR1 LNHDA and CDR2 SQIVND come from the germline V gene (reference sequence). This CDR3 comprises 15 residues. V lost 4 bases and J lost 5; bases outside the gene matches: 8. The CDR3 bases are TGTGCCAGTAGTAATGACAGGGAGATTCACAATGAGCAGTTCTTC. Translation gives CASSNDREIHNEQFF. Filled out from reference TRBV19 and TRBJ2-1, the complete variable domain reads DGGITQSPKYLFRKEGQNVTLSCEQNLNHDAMYWYRQDPGQGLRLIYYSQIVNDFQKGDIAEGYSVSREKKESFPLTVTSAQKNPTAFYLCASSNDREIHNEQFFGPGTRLTVL.

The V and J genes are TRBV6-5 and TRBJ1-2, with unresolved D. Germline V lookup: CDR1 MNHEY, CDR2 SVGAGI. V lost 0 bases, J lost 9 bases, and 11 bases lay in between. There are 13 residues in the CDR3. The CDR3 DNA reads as TGTGCCAGCAGTTACTCGACGGAGCGACGCTACACCTTC. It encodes CASSYSTERRYTF.

The DNA for the CDR3 is TGTGCCACCTCGAGGGGACTAGCTGGGGATACGCAGTATTTT. Its protein is CATSRGLAGDTQYF. This rearrangement joins TRBV9 to TRBJ2-3; 9 bases agree with TRBD2. The CDR3 has 14 residues. CDR1 and CDR2 from the germline V gene are SGDLS and YYNGEE. The V and J ends lost 9 bases and 6 bases, in that order; junction bases with no gene match: 11.

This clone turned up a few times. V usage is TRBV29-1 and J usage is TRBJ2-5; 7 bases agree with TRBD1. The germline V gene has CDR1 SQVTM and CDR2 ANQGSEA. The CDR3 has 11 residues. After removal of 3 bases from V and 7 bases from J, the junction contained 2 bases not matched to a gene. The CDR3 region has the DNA TGCAGCGTTGACAGGGGGAGGACCCAGTACTTC. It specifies CSVDRGRTQYF.

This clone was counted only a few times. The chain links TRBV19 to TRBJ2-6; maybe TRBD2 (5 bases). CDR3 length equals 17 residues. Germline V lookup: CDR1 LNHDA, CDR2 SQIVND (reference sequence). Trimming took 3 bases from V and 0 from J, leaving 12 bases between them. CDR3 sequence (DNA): TGTGCCAGTAGTATCCTCGGACTTACCTCTGGGGCCAACGTCCTGACTTTC. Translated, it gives CASSILGLTSGANVLTF.

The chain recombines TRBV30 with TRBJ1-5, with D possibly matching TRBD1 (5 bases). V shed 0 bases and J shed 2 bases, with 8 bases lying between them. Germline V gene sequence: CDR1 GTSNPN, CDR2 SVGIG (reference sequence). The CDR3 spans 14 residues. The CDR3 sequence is CAWSVSGGNQPQHF. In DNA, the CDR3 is TGTGCCTGGAGTGTATCGGGGGGCAATCAGCCCCAGCATTTT.

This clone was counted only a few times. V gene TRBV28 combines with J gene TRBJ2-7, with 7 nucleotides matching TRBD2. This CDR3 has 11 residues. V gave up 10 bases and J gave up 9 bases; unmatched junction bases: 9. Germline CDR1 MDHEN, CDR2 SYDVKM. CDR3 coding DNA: TGTGCCACCGTGGGGGGGTTGGGGCAGTACTTC. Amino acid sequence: CATVGGLGQYF.

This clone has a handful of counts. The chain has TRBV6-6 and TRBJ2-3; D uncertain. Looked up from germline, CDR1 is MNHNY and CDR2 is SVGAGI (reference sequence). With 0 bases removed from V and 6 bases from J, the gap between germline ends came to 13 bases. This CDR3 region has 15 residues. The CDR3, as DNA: TGTGCCAGCAGTTACTCGTCCCCTGGTACTGATACGCAGTATTTT. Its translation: CASSYSSPGTDTQYF.

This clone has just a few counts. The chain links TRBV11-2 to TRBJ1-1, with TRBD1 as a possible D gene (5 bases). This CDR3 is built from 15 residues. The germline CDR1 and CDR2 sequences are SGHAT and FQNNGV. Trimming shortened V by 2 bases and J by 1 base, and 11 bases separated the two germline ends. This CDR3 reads CASSLRGPTNTEAFF. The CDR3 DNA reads TGTGCCAGCAGCTTAAGGGGTCCCACGAACACTGAAGCTTTCTTT.

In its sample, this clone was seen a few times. CDR3 sequence: CASRDGQNTEAFF. CDR3 coding DNA: TGTGCCAGCAGGGACGGACAGAACACTGAAGCTTTCTTT. This chain links TRBV5-6 with TRBJ1-1; D perhaps matches TRBD1 (5 bases). The CDR3 contains 13 residues. The V gene lost 5 bases and the J gene lost 1 base, with 9 bases spanning the gap. Germline V gives CDR1 SGHDT, CDR2 YYEEEE. Full variable domain (remainder filled in from reference TRBV5-6 and TRBJ1-1): DAGVTQSPTHLIKTRGQQVTLRCSPKSGHDTVSWYQQALGQGPQFIFQYYEEEERQRGNFPDRFSGHQFPNYSSELNVNALLLGDSALYLCASRDGQNTEAFFGQGTRLTVV.

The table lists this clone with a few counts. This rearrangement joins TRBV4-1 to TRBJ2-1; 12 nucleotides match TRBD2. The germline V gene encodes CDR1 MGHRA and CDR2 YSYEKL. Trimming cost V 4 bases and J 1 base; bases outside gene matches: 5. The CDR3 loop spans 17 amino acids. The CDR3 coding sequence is TGCGCCAGCAGCCGACAACTAGCGGGAGGTTCCTACAATGAGCAGTTCTTC. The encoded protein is CASSRQLAGGSYNEQFF.